This T cell receptor beta chain was observed in a study of cytomegalovirus exposure and HLA in healthy donors (dated by TCRdb to 2015 to 2018). About the full investigation: In an earlier analysis of under 750 of the donors, 250 to 350 Gb of sequence data and 95 million to 130 million unique TCR beta sequences from 150 million to 200 million T cells were reported. Around 330 gigabases of sequencing data and around 90 million unique TCR sequences made up an early release that covered some 640 HLA-typed donors. Of the roughly 420 genotyped donors, less than 85% were placed in the genetic ancestry cluster associated with self-reported Caucasian donors. The study was designed to test whether signatures of past pathogen exposure could be identified by cataloging public T cell receptors. Using immunosequencing, the study profiled T cell repertoires from around 670 subjects and related those repertoires to cytomegalovirus serostatus. A separate validation cohort of more than 100 different subjects was used in addition to the roughly 700-subject first cohort. To predict cytomegalovirus infection status, the study brought together high-throughput TCR immunosequencing, statistical association of individual TCRs with disease status, and machine learning. In a later analysis, previously published TCR beta repertoires from 666 donors were re-analyzed and high-resolution HLA genotyping was added so that TCR occurrence patterns could be studied. Rather than using new phenotypic data, the later analysis identified candidate immune exposures from TCR beta sequences and from how often those sequences occurred across donors. In an earlier analysis of over 550 of the donors, high-throughput TCR beta sequencing was used to judge whether each TCR beta V gene segment behaved as functional or pseudogenic. Donor age, sex, ethnicity and CMV serostatus were compiled alongside the repertoire data. A later genetic analysis used genome-wide SNP genotypes for 398 of the 666 donors, treating that subset as a discovery cohort. All discovery cohort repertoires had been generated on a single sequencing platform. HLA typing included class I and class II loci at four-digit resolution. The number of typed donors differed by locus: roughly 629-640 for A, B, C, DRB1 and DQB1; some 500 for DQA1; roughly 600 for DPA1; and some 470 for DPB1. Roughly 5 DR-DQ haplotypes were treated as single units for association and clustering because of strong linkage in the cohort. Across around 400 genotyped donors of the cohort, an average of about 250,000 unique TCR beta nucleotide sequences per donor were sequenced, and 15% to 20% of those sequences were non-productive. Study-wide findings and limitations: Most TCR sequences were observed very rarely across donors, whereas some public TCRs were present in many individuals. The earlier analysis of some 540 of the donors excluded about 16 rarely observed V segments, including chromosome 9 orphons, because counts were too low. A later genetic analysis reported fewer N-insertions in productive TCRs among donors in an Asian-associated ancestry cluster than the roughly 700-donor mean. A further reported finding was that TCR beta sequences accurately predicted the HLA-A and HLA-B alleles for most subjects in the first cohort. Sequencing depth was assumed to be roughly uniform across donors in the presence/absence analyses, though that assumption may not hold. Most CMV-associated TCR beta chains appeared to be HLA-restricted in a later analysis, and the HLA associations seemed to be driven largely by CMV exposure. Cytomegalovirus status was reported to be diagnosed by the classifier with high specificity and sensitivity in both the original and validation cohorts. An earlier analysis of approximately 570 of the donors showed that most TCR beta V segments appeared in productive rearrangements either about 90% or about 30% of the time, which broadly matched IMGT annotations. Immune exposure information for the cohort was limited to CMV serostatus. It was suggested by the authors that the approach could potentially be generalized to other disease states and immunological phenotypes. Some IMGT-functional V segments, including TRBV6-2 and TRBV6-3, could not be told apart with the 87-base-pair reads, so those segments were excluded. At a false discovery rate of 0.05, a later analysis linked about 17,000 TCR beta sequences to specific HLA alleles. A later genetic analysis associated a missense DCLRE1C variant with V-gene and J-gene trimming of TCR beta chains, and an independent cohort replicated the association. When HLA alleles, especially DR and DQ, strongly co-occurred, attributing TCR associations to individual alleles was difficult. Because some donors lacked HLA typing at each locus, the association tests relied only on the typed subset. The study listed approximately 160 TCR beta chains as associated with cytomegalovirus. A later analysis found that TCR association rates varied across HLA loci, with DRB1 alleles showing the most associated TCRs and HLA-C alleles the fewest. This cohort had only TCR beta chains sequenced, and the lack of alpha or paired-chain data limited which features could be detected. Correlated functional status among segregating V segments might reflect linkage disequilibrium, but an unknown experimental factor could not be ruled out. A later analysis reported that several top co-occurrence clusters appeared linked to parvovirus B19, influenza, CMV and Epstein-Barr virus. A few of the identified cytomegalovirus-associated TCR beta chains were confirmed in vitro to be specific for cytomegalovirus antigens. A cluster of highly shared sequence variants was judged likely to represent a technical artifact of the sequencing pipeline. In a later analysis, HLA-associated TCR beta chains showed more clonal expansion and lower generation probabilities than non-associated chains that were equally common.

The CDR3, cysteine through phenylalanine, is 15 amino acids long. The only DNA kept is the CDR3, 45 bases in frame from the first base. V and J are truncated by 0 bases and 4 bases respectively, leaving an intervening sequence of 13 bases. From a lookup of the germline V gene, CDR1 and CDR2 are SGHAT and FQNNGV. Worth noting for this clone: The clone's antigen remains unknown. Per-base quality was not reported, and no clone a single base away is much larger than it.

In total, approximately 700 healthy bone marrow donors made up the cohort. At the time of sampling, every cohort member was nominally healthy, though immune exposures that went unrecorded were likely present. The donor tested CMV seronegative and was one of the 352 seronegative cohort members. Every donor gave a peripheral blood sample, and the peripheral blood mononuclear cells from that sample were used for TCR beta sequencing. Genomic DNA extraction from the blood cell samples was performed with the Qiagen DNeasy Blood Extraction Kit. Libraries were constructed by the immunoSEQ multiplex PCR assay. A mixture of 60 forward primers for TCR Vbeta segments and 13 reverse primers for TCR Jbeta segments was used in the multiplex PCR. Amplification of the CDR3 region of rearranged TCR beta genes was performed with a multiplex PCR assay on genomic DNA. The Illumina HiSeq System was used to sequence the amplified TCR beta libraries as 87-base-pair reads. The published analysis was carried out like this. In a later analysis, 70 million to 95 million unique TCR beta chains were counted across the 690 or so repertoires, and roughly 11 million of these chains were shared by at least two donors. To remove PCR and sequencing errors, raw reads were error-corrected and collapsed into unique sequences using a nearest-neighbor algorithm that merged closely related sequences. V, D and J gene segments were assigned by aligning CDR3 sequences to IMGT reference sequences. For a sequence to be retained, a match of at least six nucleotides was required to both a V gene segment and a J gene segment. Rearrangements were classified as productive when the CDR3 lacked stop codons and remained in frame with V and J, and all other rearrangements were classified as non-productive. CDR3 was defined by IMGT convention, running from the second conserved V-encoded cysteine to the conserved J-encoded phenylalanine. The earlier analysis of about 590 of the donors excluded sequences that lacked an unambiguous match to a single V gene segment. In an earlier analysis of some 590 of the donors, a V segment was called functional when productive rearrangements were above 56.7%, and segregating when the standard deviation between donors exceeded 5%. A statistical classification framework was developed to diagnose cytomegalovirus status using the catalog of TCR beta chain sequences. V and J gene assignment, in a later analysis, came from comparing TCR nucleotide sequences with IMGT/GENE-DB human TR gene sequences. In a later analysis, CDR3 sequences and most-parsimonious VDJ recombination scenarios were assigned using the TCRdist pipeline. In a later analysis, each TCR beta chain was defined by its CDR3 amino acid sequence together with its V-gene family, and reads without a unique V-gene family were excluded. To address suspected cross-contamination and a sequencing artifact, a later analysis removed a few hundred highly shared, low-generation-probability nucleotide sequences. In a later analysis, a clonal expansion index was calculated for each public chain from normalized within-repertoire ranks of inferred template counts. In a later analysis, generation probabilities were computed using a VDJ recombination model fitted to out-of-frame rearrangements, and the results were checked against IGoR. A later analysis scored TCR-TCR, TCR-HLA and TCR-CMV co-occurrence with hypergeometric tests, applying a repertoire-size bias correction to TCR pairs. A later analysis estimated false discovery rates by permuting HLA or CMV assignments 20 times. A later analysis grouped co-occurring TCRs with DBSCAN, adding TCRdist sequence similarity when clustering within HLA-allele-positive subsets. Repertoires with fewer than 30,000 or more than 120,000 public chains were left out of co-occurrence clustering, as were about 5 repertoires with anomalous nucleotide sharing. Entries here come from immuneACCESS through TCRdb and include only in-frame sequences with V and J called. Some clones fail to appear in such tables; in the studies checked, an unresolved V gene covers under half of the shortfall, and the cause of the remainder is unknown. V, J and clone size were drawn from that table, and D and trimming were deduced from the DNA. Recorded for this sample are roughly 200,000 clones; 80% to 85% of them occurred a single time. Jointly, the top ten make up approximately 0.71% of the sample.

The source material was PBMCs. The clonotype originates from a boy younger than 10 in good health and CMV-seronegative. The chain links TRBV11-2 with TRBJ2-7, with the D gene too uncertain to name. At the DNA level, the sequence is TGTGCCAGCAGCTTAGATTGGGCAGGTCATTACGAGCAGTACTTC. Its amino acids are CASSLDWAGHYEQYF.